This TCR beta chain came from a study of breast tumors, draining lymph nodes, adjacent tissues. General study points: Findings are consistent with lymph node origin and intratumoral expansion of most tumor T cells. Compared with basal-like, luminal-like tumors shared significantly more repertoire with nontumor tissue.

TCRdb reprocessed the multiplex PCR reads with MiXCR, giving one entry per CDR3 protein. The sample lists 17,000 or so distinct CDR3 sequences; around two fifths were seen once. The sample holds many counts of this clonotype. Its specificity is not known. Trimming cost V 7 bases and J 2 bases, with 9 bases left between them. CDR1 and CDR2 from the germline V gene are SNHLY and FYNNEI. The CDR3 is 13 residues long. This sequence joins TRBV2 and TRBJ2-4; D not certain. The sequence was obtained from a female donor with breast cancer. Some clones in this sample may be carry-over from other donors' samples. Input material: breast tumor tissue. CDR3 DNA: TGTGCCAGCATTTCCGTCACCAAAAACATTCAGTACTTC. Protein product: CASISVTKNIQYF.